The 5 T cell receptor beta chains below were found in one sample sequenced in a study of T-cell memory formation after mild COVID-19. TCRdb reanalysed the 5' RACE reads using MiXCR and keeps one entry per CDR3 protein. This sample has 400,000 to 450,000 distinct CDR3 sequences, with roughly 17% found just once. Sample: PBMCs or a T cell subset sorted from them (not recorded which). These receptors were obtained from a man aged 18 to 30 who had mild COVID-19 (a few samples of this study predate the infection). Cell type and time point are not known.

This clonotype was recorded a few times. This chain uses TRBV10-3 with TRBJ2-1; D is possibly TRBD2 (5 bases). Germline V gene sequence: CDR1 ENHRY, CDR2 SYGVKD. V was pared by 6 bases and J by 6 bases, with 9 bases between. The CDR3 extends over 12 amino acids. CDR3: CAISDYVNEQFF. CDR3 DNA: TGTGCCATCAGCGACTATGTCAATGAGCAGTTCTTC.

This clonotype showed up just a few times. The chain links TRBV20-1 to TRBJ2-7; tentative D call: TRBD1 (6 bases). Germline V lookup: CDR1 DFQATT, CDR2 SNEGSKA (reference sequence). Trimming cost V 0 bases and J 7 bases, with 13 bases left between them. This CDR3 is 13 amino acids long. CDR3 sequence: CSARDQGLGEQYF. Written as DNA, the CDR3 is TGCAGTGCTAGAGATCAGGGGCTGGGGGAGCAGTACTTC.

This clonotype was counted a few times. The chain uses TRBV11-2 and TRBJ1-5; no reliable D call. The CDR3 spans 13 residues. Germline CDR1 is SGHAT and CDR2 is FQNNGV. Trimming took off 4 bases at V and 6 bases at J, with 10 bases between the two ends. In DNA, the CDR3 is TGTGCCAGCAGCTACGGACGGCGTCAGCCCCAGCATTTT. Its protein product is CASSYGRRQPQHF.

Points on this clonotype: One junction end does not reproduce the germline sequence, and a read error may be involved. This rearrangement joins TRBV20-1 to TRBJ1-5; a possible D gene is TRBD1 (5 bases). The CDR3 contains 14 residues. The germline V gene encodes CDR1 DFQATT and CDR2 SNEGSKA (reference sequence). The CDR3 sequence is CSARDPTASEPKHF. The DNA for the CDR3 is TGCAGTGCTAGAGATCCGACAGCCTCGGAGCCCAAGCATTTT.

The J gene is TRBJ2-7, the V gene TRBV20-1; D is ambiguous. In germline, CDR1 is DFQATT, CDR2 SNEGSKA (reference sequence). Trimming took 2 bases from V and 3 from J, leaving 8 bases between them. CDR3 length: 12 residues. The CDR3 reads CSARNPGYEQYF. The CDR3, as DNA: TGCAGTGCTAGAAACCCAGGCTACGAGCAGTACTTC.